One sample yielded the 8 T cell receptor beta chains listed below, sequenced in a study of cytomegalovirus exposure and HLA in healthy donors. The PCR ran on 60 Vbeta and 13 Jbeta primers. Only in-frame clones appear in the TCRdb table, and some are missing; sequencing was by immunoSEQ multiplex PCR. Altogether some 250,000 clones are present, 82% being singletons, with the ten largest covering 5.4%. The specimen sequenced was PBMCs. Source of these receptors: a woman between 40 and 50 years old in good health and CMV-seropositive.

This chain connects TRBV6-5 to TRBJ1-1; 7 nucleotides match TRBD1. Germline trimming cut 6 bases from V and 7 bases from J; bases unmatched to any gene: 5. Germline V gene lookup returns CDR1 MNHEY and CDR2 SVGAGI. This CDR3 has 12 residues. This CDR3 reads CASRRQGYEAFF. The CDR3, as DNA: TGTGCCAGCAGGCGACAGGGTTATGAAGCTTTCTTT.

This chain joins TRBV29-1 and TRBJ2-7; 9 bases align to TRBD2. The CDR3 contains 14 residues. CDR1 and CDR2 (germline): SQVTM, ANQGSEA. V gave up 7 bases and J gave up 2 bases; unmatched junction bases: 9. CDR3 bases: TGCAGCGCCGACGGACTAGCGCCAACCTACGAGCAGTACTTC. Encoded protein: CSADGLAPTYEQYF.

This clone was counted only a few times. The gene calls are TRBV4-3 and TRBJ1-1; TRBD1 aligns across 7 bases. This CDR3 has 13 residues. The ends lost 6 bases at V and 1 base at J; junction bases unmatched: 2. Germline V CDR1 and CDR2: LGHNA, YSLEER. The CDR3 DNA sequence: TGCGCCAGCAGGACAGGGTCGAACACTGAAGCTTTCTTT. This encodes CASRTGSNTEAFF.

The rearrangement uses TRBV19 and TRBJ2-3; 7 bases are a match to TRBD1. This CDR3 has 13 amino acids. CDR1 LNHDA and CDR2 SQIVND come from the germline V gene (reference sequence). V trimming: 6 bases; J trimming: 6 bases; junction bases outside the gene matches: 6. CDR3 nucleotides: TGTGCCAGTAGGCTTCAGACAGGGGATACGCAGTATTTT. Translated, it gives CASRLQTGDTQYF.

This clone was seen more than once but under ten times. The CDR3 region is CASTTSAVAGANVLTF. CDR3 in DNA: TGCGCCAGCACTACCTCCGCGGTGGCAGGGGCCAACGTCCTGACTTTC. V and J are TRBV5-1 and TRBJ2-6; the D is unclear. This CDR3 has 16 residues. Germline V gives CDR1 SGHRS, CDR2 YFSETQ. Trimming shortened V by 6 bases and J by 4 bases, and 17 bases separated the two germline ends.

The chain recombines TRBV7-2 with TRBJ2-2; 15 nucleotides match TRBD2. The CDR3 runs 16 residues. CDR1 and CDR2 (germline): SGHTA, FQGNSA. Unmatched junction bases numbered 3, after V lost 5 bases and J lost 5 bases. CDR3 residues: CASSRGLAGGTGELFF. As DNA, the CDR3 is TGTGCCAGCAGCCGGGGACTAGCGGGGGGAACCGGGGAGCTGTTTTTT.

The chain has TRBV6-5 and TRBJ1-1; D is undetermined. The CDR3 is 16 amino acids. Germline V gives CDR1 MNHEY, CDR2 SVGAGI. V dropped 2 bases and J dropped 0 bases, with 13 bases sitting between them. CDR3 DNA: TGTGCCAGCAGTTACAGTCGAATGAGGGTGAACACTGAAGCTTTCTTT. Translating it yields CASSYSRMRVNTEAFF.

This clone was counted a single time. The CDR3 region has the DNA TGTGCCAGCAGCTTAGGGAGCGGGAACACTGAAGCTTTCTTT. It translates to CASSLGSGNTEAFF. This chain joins TRBV7-6 and TRBJ1-1; D remains ambiguous. Trimming shortened V by 1 base and J by 1 base, and 7 bases separated the two germline ends. This CDR3 comprises 14 residues. The germline gives CDR1 SGHVS, CDR2 FNYEAQ.